This TCR beta chain appears in the sequencing data of a study of blood T cell repertoires in COVID-19. The repertoire was sequenced with immunoSEQ multiplex PCR; TCRdb's copy has only in-frame clones and lacks some. The data show 350,000 or so clones, around 87% seen once. Germline CDR1 and CDR2: SGHRS and YFSETQ. The CDR3 consists of 15 residues. V lost 1 base, J lost 2 bases, and 12 bases lay in between. This chain connects TRBV5-1 to TRBJ2-5; D is ambiguous. Sequencing input: peripheral blood. The receptor's source is a woman aged 25 to 39 with COVID-19, enrolled during active disease. This CDR3 reads CASSLNAGQQETQYF. CDR3 DNA sequence: TGCGCCAGCAGCTTGAACGCAGGCCAGCAAGAGACCCAGTACTTC.